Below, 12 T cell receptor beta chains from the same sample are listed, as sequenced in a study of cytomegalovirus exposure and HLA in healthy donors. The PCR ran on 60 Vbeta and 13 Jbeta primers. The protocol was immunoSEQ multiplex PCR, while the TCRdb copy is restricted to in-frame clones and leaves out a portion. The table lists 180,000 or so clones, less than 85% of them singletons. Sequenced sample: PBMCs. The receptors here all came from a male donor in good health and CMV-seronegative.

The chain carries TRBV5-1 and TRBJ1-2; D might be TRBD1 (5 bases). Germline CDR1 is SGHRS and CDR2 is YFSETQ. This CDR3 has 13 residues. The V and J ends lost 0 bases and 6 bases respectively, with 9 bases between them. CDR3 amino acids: CASSLAGLHGYTF. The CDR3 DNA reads TGCGCCAGCAGCTTGGCAGGGTTGCATGGCTACACCTTC.

The CDR3 reads CASSFHPGQPPYEQYF. As DNA, the CDR3 is TGTGCCAGCAGTTTCCACCCGGGACAGCCCCCTTACGAGCAGTACTTC. The J gene is TRBJ2-7, the V gene TRBV28; 7 positions agree with TRBD1. Trimming cost V 3 bases and J 4 bases; bases outside gene matches: 12. Germline assignment: CDR1 MDHEN and CDR2 SYDVKM. The CDR3 runs 16 residues.

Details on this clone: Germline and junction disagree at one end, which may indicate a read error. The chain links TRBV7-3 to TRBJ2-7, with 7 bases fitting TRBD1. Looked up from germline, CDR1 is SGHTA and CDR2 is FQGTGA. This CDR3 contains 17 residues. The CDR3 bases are TGTTCCAGCAGCTTAGGGGTGGGGGCAGGGCCACAGGGGGAGCAGTACTTC. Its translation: CSSSLGVGAGPQGEQYF. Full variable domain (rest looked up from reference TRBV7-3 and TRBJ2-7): GAGVSQTPSNKVTEKGKYVELRCDPISGHTALYWYRQSLGQGPEFLIYFQGTGAADDSGLPNDRFFAVRPEGSVSTLKIQRTERGDSAVYLCSSSLGVGAGPQGEQYFGPGTRLTVT.

CDR3 coding DNA: TGTGCCAGCAGCGAGGATCCGGGACAGGGGGCGCCAGAGACCCAGTACTTC. It codes for CASSEDPGQGAPETQYF. The chain uses TRBV13 and TRBJ2-5, with 12 bases lining up with TRBD1. This CDR3 is built from 17 residues. V lost 5 bases to trimming and J lost 4 bases; unmatched junction nucleotides: 11. Per the germline V gene, CDR1 is PRHDT and CDR2 is FYEKMQ (reference sequence). Variable domain in full (rest from reference TRBV13 and TRBJ2-5): AAGVIQSPRHLIKEKRETATLKCYPIPRHDTVYWYQQGPGQDPQFLISFYEKMQSDKGSIPDRFSAQQFSDYHSELNMSSLELGDSALYFCASSEDPGQGAPETQYFGPGTRLLVL.

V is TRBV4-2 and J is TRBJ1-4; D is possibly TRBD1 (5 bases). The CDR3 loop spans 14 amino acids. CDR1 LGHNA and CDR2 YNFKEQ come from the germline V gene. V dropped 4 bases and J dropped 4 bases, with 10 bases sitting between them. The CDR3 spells CASSLTELNEKLFF. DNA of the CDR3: TGTGCCAGCAGCCTGACAGAACTTAATGAAAAACTGTTTTTT.

CDR3 protein: CASSNMGLPSGANVLTF. Written as DNA, the CDR3 is TGTGCCAGTAGTAATATGGGACTACCCTCTGGGGCCAACGTCCTGACTTTC. The chain carries TRBV19 and TRBJ2-6; 7 bases are shared with TRBD2. V was pared by 4 bases and J by 0 bases, with 6 bases of the junction left unmatched. CDR1 and CDR2 (germline): LNHDA, SQIVND (reference sequence). This CDR3 comprises 17 residues.

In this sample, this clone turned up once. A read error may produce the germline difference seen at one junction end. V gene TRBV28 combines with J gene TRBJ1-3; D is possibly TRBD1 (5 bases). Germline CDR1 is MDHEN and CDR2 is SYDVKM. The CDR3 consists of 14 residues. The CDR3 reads CASSSKGFGYTIYF. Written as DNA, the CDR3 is TGTGCCAGCAGTTCAAAGGGGTTTGGATACACCATATATTTT.

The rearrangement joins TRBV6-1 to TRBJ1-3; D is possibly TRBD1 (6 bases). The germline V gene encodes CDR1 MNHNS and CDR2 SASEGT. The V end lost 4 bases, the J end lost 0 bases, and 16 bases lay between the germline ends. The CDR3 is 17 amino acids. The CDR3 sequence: CASSASTGPNSGNTIYF. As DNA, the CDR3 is TGTGCCAGCAGTGCCTCGACAGGTCCAAACTCTGGAAACACCATATATTTT.

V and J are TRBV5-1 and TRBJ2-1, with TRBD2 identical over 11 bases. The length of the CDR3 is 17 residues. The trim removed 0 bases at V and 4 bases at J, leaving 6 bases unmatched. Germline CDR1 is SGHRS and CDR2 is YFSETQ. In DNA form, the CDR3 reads TGCGCCAGCAGCTTGGCCGTGGGACTAGCGGAGTACAATGAGCAGTTCTTC. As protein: CASSLAVGLAEYNEQFF.

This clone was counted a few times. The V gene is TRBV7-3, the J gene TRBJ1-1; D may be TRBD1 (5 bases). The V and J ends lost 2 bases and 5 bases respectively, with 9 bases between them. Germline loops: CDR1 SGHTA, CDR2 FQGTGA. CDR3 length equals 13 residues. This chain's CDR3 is CASSLDRETEAFF. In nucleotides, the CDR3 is TGTGCCAGCAGCTTAGACAGAGAGACTGAAGCTTTCTTT. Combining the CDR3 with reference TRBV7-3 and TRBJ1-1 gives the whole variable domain GAGVSQTPSNKVTEKGKYVELRCDPISGHTALYWYRQSLGQGPEFLIYFQGTGAADDSGLPNDRFFAVRPEGSVSTLKIQRTERGDSAVYLCASSLDRETEAFFGQGTRLTVV.

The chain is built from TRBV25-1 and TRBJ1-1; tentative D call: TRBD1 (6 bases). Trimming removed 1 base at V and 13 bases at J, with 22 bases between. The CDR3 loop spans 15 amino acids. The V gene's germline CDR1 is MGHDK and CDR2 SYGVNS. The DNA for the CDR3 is TGTGCCAGCAGTGAATGGATTGGGGGCGCGATCACCGGTTTCTTT. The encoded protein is CASSEWIGGAITGFF.

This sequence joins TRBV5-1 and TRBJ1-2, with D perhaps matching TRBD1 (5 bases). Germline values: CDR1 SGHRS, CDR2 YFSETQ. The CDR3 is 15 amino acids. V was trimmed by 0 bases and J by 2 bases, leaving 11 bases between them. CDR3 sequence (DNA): TGCGCCAGCAGCTTGGCTGGTGCAGGGAACTATGGCTACACCTTC. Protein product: CASSLAGAGNYGYTF.